The entry that follows covers one T cell receptor beta chain sequence. Antigen unknown. This sample was taken from a study of T cells in localized non-small cell lung cancer. Study results and caveats: Appearances in adjacent lung were noted for a median 57 of the top 100 tumor clones. T cell clonality was highest in uninvolved adjacent lung, above tumor.

Here immunoSEQ multiplex PCR was the method, and the copy in TCRdb shows in-frame clones only, minus some. Counted here are 90,000 to 100,000 clones, approximately 91% occurring once; the ten biggest clones make up approximately 4%. This TCR came from a woman between 35 and 75 years old with stage II squamous cell lung carcinoma. The source was PBMCs, collected before any cancer treatment.

The CDR3 nucleotides are TGTGCCAGTAGTATTCAGGCCGGGCCTCTATATGGCTACACCTTC. It is translated as CASSIQAGPLYGYTF. The chain carries TRBV19 and TRBJ1-2, with unresolved D. This CDR3 has 15 amino acids. In germline, CDR1 is LNHDA, CDR2 SQIVND (reference sequence). V dropped 3 bases and J dropped 5 bases, with 16 bases sitting between them.